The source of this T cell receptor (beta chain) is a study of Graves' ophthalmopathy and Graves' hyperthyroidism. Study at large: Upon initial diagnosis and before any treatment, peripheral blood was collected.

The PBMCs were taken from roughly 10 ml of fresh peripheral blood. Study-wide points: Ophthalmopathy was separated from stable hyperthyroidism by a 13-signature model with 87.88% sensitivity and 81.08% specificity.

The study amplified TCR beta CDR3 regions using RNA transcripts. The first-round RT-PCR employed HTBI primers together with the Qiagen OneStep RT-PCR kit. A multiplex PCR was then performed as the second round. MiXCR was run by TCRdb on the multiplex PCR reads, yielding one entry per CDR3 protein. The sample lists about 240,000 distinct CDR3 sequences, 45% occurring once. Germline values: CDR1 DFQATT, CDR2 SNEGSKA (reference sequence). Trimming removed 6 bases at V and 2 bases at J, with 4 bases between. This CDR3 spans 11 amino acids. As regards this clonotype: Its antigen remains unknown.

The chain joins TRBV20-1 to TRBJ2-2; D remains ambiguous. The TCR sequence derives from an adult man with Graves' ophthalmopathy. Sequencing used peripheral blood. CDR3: CSAPNTGELFF. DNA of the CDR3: TGCAGTGCCCCCAACACCGGGGAGCTGTTTTTT.